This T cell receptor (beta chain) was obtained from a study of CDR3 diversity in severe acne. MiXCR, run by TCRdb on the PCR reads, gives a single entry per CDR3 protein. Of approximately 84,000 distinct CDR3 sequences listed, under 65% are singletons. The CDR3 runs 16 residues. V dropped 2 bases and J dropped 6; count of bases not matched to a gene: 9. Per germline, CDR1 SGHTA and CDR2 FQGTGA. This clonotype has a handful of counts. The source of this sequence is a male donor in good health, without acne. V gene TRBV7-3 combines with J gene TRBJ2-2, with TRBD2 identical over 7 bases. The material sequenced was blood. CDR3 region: CASSLQSLAISGELFF. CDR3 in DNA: TGTGCCAGCAGCTTACAGTCACTAGCGATCTCCGGGGAGCTGTTTTTT.